The T cell receptor beta chain described here comes from a study of blood T cell repertoires in COVID-19. Study information: The United States, Italy and Spain provided the acute and convalescent COVID-19 samples. In each case, the material was cDNA or gDNA derived from T cells, B-cell-depleted T cells, or PBMCs.

Seattle cases were enrolled at active infection and followed longitudinally. This CDR3 comprises 15 residues. Trimming took 5 bases from V and 4 from J, leaving 15 bases between them. From germline, CDR1 is MDHEN and CDR2 SYDVKM. Original processing notes: Using reference gene primer amplification, nucleated cell counts were estimated. Data came from immunoSEQ multiplex PCR; TCRdb stores just in-frame clones and leaves some out. D and trimming were read from the DNA, whereas the V and J calls and clone size are those reported in that table. The sample holds tens of thousands of clones, around four fifths seen once.

Sequenced: peripheral blood. The chain uses TRBV28 and TRBJ1-5, with D hard to call. The TCR originated in a man between 25 and 39 years old with COVID-19, enrolled during active disease. CDR3 amino acids: CASSRREGSNQPQHF. CDR3 coding DNA: TGTGCCAGCAGTCGCCGGGAGGGATCGAATCAGCCCCAGCATTTT.